These T cell receptor beta chains were read from a single sample in a study of blood T cells in healthy people across ages. MiXCR, run by TCRdb on the 5' RACE reads, gives a single entry per CDR3 protein. The sample holds about 940,000 distinct CDR3 sequences, around 48% seen once. Sample: blood. The receptors shown here come from a man under 40 in good health. Each CDR3 is given with its conserved first and last residue. The order of the fields is D gene, V gene, clone size, J gene, CDR3 protein, CDR3 DNA. A D gene is named only where the DNA matches it firmly. Rows give clone size only sometimes, using once, few, many, or a class for an expanded clone.

TRBD1,TRBV4-3,NA,TRBJ1-5,CASSPGTGGAGQPQHF,TGCGCCAGCAGCCCCGGGACAGGGGGCGCGGGTCAGCCCCAGCATTTT
TRBD1,TRBV16,NA,TRBJ1-1,CASSANPNRGEAFF,TGTGCCAGCAGCGCCAATCCCAACAGGGGAGAAGCTTTCTTT
NA,TRBV27,NA,TRBJ2-4,CASSFGSGLAKNIQYF,TGTGCCAGCAGTTTCGGATCGGGGTTGGCCAAAAACATTCAGTACTTC
TRBD1,TRBV28,NA,TRBJ1-2,CASSLLAGGEVGYTF,TGTGCCAGCAGTTTATTAGCAGGGGGAGAGGTTGGCTACACCTTC
NA,TRBV2,NA,TRBJ2-1,CASSEEGSYNEQFF,TGTGCCAGCAGTGAAGAGGGATCGTACAATGAGCAGTTCTTC
NA,TRBV29-1,few,TRBJ2-1,CSVVLRVPYNEQFF,TGCAGCGTCGTACTAAGGGTTCCCTACAATGAGCAGTTCTTC
TRBD2,TRBV10-3,NA,TRBJ2-3,CAIKRGATDTQYF,TGTGCCATCAAGCGGGGAGCCACAGATACGCAGTATTTT
NA,TRBV6-5,NA,TRBJ1-1,CASSYGGAWNTEAFF,TGTGCCAGCAGTTATGGGGGTGCATGGAACACTGAAGCTTTCTTT
TRBD1,TRBV10-3,NA,TRBJ2-1,CAISGQGAYNEQFF,TGTGCCATCAGTGGACAGGGGGCATACAATGAGCAGTTCTTC
TRBD2,TRBV7-3,NA,TRBJ2-3,CASSFIGGITDTQYF,TGTGCCAGCAGCTTTATCGGGGGGATCACAGATACGCAGTATTTT
NA,TRBV28,once,TRBJ2-7,CASIDGVGEQYF,TGTGCCAGCATAGATGGGGTGGGCGAGCAGTACTTC
NA,TRBV6-5,NA,TRBJ2-2,CASSYSGGGGTGELFF,TGTGCCAGCAGTTACTCTGGGGGGGGCGGCACCGGGGAGCTGTTTTTT
NA,TRBV27,NA,TRBJ1-5,CASTPFVLPQHF,TGTGCCAGCACCCCTTTCGTTTTGCCCCAGCATTTT
NA,TRBV30,NA,TRBJ1-6,CAWSHTAGLNSPLHF,TGTGCCTGGAGCCATACTGCGGGGCTCAATTCACCCCTCCACTTT
TRBD2,TRBV29-1,NA,TRBJ2-3,CSVGGIRADTQYF,TGCAGCGTCGGGGGGATTCGCGCAGATACGCAGTATTTT
NA,TRBV12-3/TRBV12-4,many,TRBJ2-2,CASSLLQMTGELFF,TGTGCCAGCAGTTTGCTACAGATGACCGGGGAGCTGTTTTTT
NA,TRBV20-1,few,TRBJ2-5,CSASFAQETQYF,TGCAGTGCTAGCTTTGCACAAGAGACCCAGTACTTC
NA,TRBV7-9,NA,TRBJ1-4,CASSSVPSSNEKLFF,TGTGCCAGCAGCTCCGTCCCTTCTTCTAATGAAAAACTGTTTTTT
TRBD2,TRBV3-1,NA,TRBJ2-7,CASSQEQRGGLYEQYF,TGTGCCAGCAGCCAAGAGCAGCGGGGGGGCCTCTACGAGCAGTACTTC
NA,TRBV6-6,NA,TRBJ1-5,CASTGADSNQPQHF,TGTGCCAGCACCGGGGCAGATAGCAATCAGCCCCAGCATTTT
TRBD2,TRBV7-9,NA,TRBJ2-2,CASSTGTRNTGELFF,TGTGCCAGCAGCACAGGGACTAGAAACACCGGGGAGCTGTTTTTT
NA,TRBV7-9,few,TRBJ1-1,CASSLDRDLEAFF,TGTGCCAGCAGCTTAGACCGGGACCTAGAAGCTTTCTTT
NA,TRBV30,NA,TRBJ1-2,CACEVFGYTF,TGTGCCTGTGAGGTCTTCGGCTACACCTTC
NA,TRBV7-9,few,TRBJ2-4,CASILGGNENIQYF,TGTGCCAGCATCTTGGGTGGAAACGAAAACATTCAGTACTTC
NA,TRBV12-3/TRBV12-4,NA,TRBJ2-1,CASSFPGTVRYNEQFF,TGTGCCAGCAGTTTCCCGGGGACGGTCAGATACAATGAGCAGTTCTTC
NA,TRBV4-3,once,TRBJ1-2,CASSQDRSGAGGYTF,TGCGCCAGCAGCCAAGATAGGTCAGGGGCTGGCGGCTACACCTTC
NA,TRBV4-2,NA,TRBJ2-3,CASSQALYASTDTQYF,TGTGCCAGCAGCCAAGCGTTGTACGCTAGCACAGATACGCAGTATTTT
TRBD1,TRBV27,NA,TRBJ2-7,CASTLSGTGVVDEQYF,TGTGCCAGCACATTGTCTGGGACAGGGGTAGTCGACGAGCAGTACTTC
NA,TRBV5-1,NA,TRBJ1-2,CASSLETALTLDGYTF,TGCGCCAGCAGCTTGGAGACAGCCCTTACTTTGGATGGCTACACCTTC
TRBD2,TRBV12-3/TRBV12-4,once,TRBJ2-3,CASSLWGGNGDTQYF,TGTGCCAGCAGTTTATGGGGGGGGAATGGGGATACGCAGTATTTT
NA,TRBV12-3/TRBV12-4,NA,TRBJ2-1,CASSLSGPSLKQFF,TGTGCCAGCAGTTTGTCCGGGCCTTCATTAAAGCAGTTCTTC
NA,TRBV7-2,NA,TRBJ1-6,CASSLKSRAGINSPLHF,TGTGCCAGCAGCTTAAAGTCGAGGGCAGGGATTAATTCACCCCTCCACTTT
TRBD1,TRBV7-2,few,TRBJ2-7,CASSLGQLSSSYEQYF,TGTGCCAGCAGCTTGGGACAGCTATCGAGCTCCTACGAGCAGTACTTC
TRBD2,TRBV5-1,NA,TRBJ2-3,CASSWGGTGPDTQYF,TGCGCCAGCAGCTGGGGGGGAACAGGTCCGGATACGCAGTATTTT
NA,TRBV21-1,few,TRBJ2-7,CASSKVPRFSYEQYF,TGTGCCAGCAGCAAAGTTCCCAGGTTCTCCTACGAGCAGTACTTC
TRBD1,TRBV5-1,NA,TRBJ1-2,CASSLYIPGQDHYGYTF,TGCGCCAGCAGCTTGTACATTCCGGGACAGGATCACTATGGCTACACCTTC
NA,TRBV3-1,NA,TRBJ2-7,CASSQAGGLYEQYF,TGTGCCAGCAGCCAAGCGGGCGGACTCTACGAGCAGTACTTC
NA,TRBV3-1,few,TRBJ2-5,CASSQERGVEGETQYF,TGTGCCAGCAGCCAAGAGAGAGGGGTCGAAGGAGAGACCCAGTACTTC
NA,TRBV6-2/TRBV6-3,NA,TRBJ2-4,CASSYREIGRGGNIQYF,TGTGCCAGCAGTTACAGAGAGATTGGGCGGGGCGGAAACATTCAGTACTTC
NA,TRBV3-1,NA,TRBJ1-4,CASSQLRRAATNEKLFF,TGTGCCAGCAGCCAACTGAGGCGGGCCGCAACTAATGAAAAACTGTTTTTT
NA,TRBV12-3/TRBV12-4,NA,TRBJ2-3,CASSFSTEGGDTQYF,TGTGCCAGCAGTTTCTCGACTGAGGGGGGGGATACGCAGTATTTT
TRBD1,TRBV29-1,NA,TRBJ1-1,CSASEGTDMNTGAFF,TGCAGCGCCTCAGAGGGGACAGACATGAACACTGGAGCTTTCTTT
TRBD1,TRBV3-1,NA,TRBJ2-7,CASSAPGTGGFEQYF,TGTGCCAGCAGCGCCCCCGGGACAGGGGGCTTCGAGCAGTACTTC
NA,TRBV2,NA,TRBJ2-5,CASSEEVGGTQYF,TGTGCCAGCAGTGAGGAGGTTGGAGGGACCCAGTACTTC
NA,TRBV20-1,NA,TRBJ2-1,CSASRHNLASNNEQFF,TGCAGTGCCAGCCGGCATAATTTGGCGTCTAACAATGAGCAGTTCTTC
NA,TRBV3-1,NA,TRBJ1-5,CASGGNGNQPQHF,TGTGCCAGCGGAGGGAATGGTAATCAGCCCCAGCATTTT
NA,TRBV6-2/TRBV6-3,few,TRBJ2-3,CASSYQQFRTDTQYF,TGTGCCAGCAGTTATCAGCAGTTTCGCACAGATACGCAGTATTTT
TRBD1,TRBV29-1,few,TRBJ2-7,CSAQTGYPYEQYF,TGCAGCGCCCAGACAGGGTACCCCTACGAGCAGTACTTC
TRBD1,TRBV4-1,many,TRBJ2-7,CASSLGQGWSYEQYF,TGCGCCAGCAGCCTAGGACAGGGGTGGTCCTACGAGCAGTACTTC
TRBD1,TRBV27,many,TRBJ2-7,CASSLGQPSRYEQYF,TGTGCCAGCAGCTTGGGACAGCCGTCGCGGTACGAGCAGTACTTC
NA,TRBV29-1,NA,TRBJ1-1,CSLSEGGAAKAFF,TGCAGCCTAAGTGAGGGGGGGGCGGCGAAGGCTTTCTTT
NA,TRBV6-1,NA,TRBJ1-1,CASSEAWGATEAFF,TGTGCCAGCAGTGAAGCCTGGGGGGCCACTGAAGCTTTCTTT
NA,TRBV10-3,NA,TRBJ1-4,CAIRKTLTTDEKLFF,TGTGCCATCAGGAAAACCCTGACTACGGATGAAAAACTGTTTTTT
NA,TRBV12-3/TRBV12-4,NA,TRBJ2-7,CASSNGPAEQYF,TGTGCCAGCAGTAACGGACCCGCCGAGCAGTACTTC
NA,TRBV6-6,NA,TRBJ1-2,CASSAPGLIYGYTF,TGTGCCAGCAGTGCCCCGGGACTTATCTATGGCTACACCTTC
TRBD1,TRBV3-1,few,TRBJ2-3,CASSPGQLTDTQYF,TGTGCCAGCAGCCCGGGACAGTTAACAGATACGCAGTATTTT
TRBD1,TRBV6-2/TRBV6-3,few,TRBJ2-7,CASSPTGTGFYEQYF,TGTGCCAGCAGTCCTACCGGGACAGGGTTCTACGAGCAGTACTTC